Below, 14 T cell receptor beta chains from the same sample are listed, as sequenced in a study of regulatory T cells in long-lasting Graves disease. CDR3-region Arm-PCR and iRepertoire HTBI primers produced the TCR beta libraries. TCRdb analysed the multiplex PCR reads with MiXCR anew, one entry per CDR3 protein. The sample records 700,000 or so distinct CDR3 sequences, around 30% being singletons. Time point here: persistent/refractory GD, antithyroid drugs over 5 years with positive TRAb. Generation of the TCR library employed RNA extracted from PBMCs. This material consisted of peripheral blood mononuclear cells (PBMCs), taken when the disease was refractory, from a patient treated with antithyroid drugs. The receptor source for this set is a female donor with Graves disease.

This chain links TRBV12-3 or TRBV12-4 with TRBJ1-2, with 9 bases matching TRBD1. Germline trimming cut 6 bases from V and 7 bases from J; bases unmatched to any gene: 9. The CDR3 totals 14 residues. The CDR3 is CASSRAGQGGGYTF. The CDR3 DNA sequence: TGTGCCAGCAGCCGGGCGGGACAGGGAGGTGGCTACACCTTC.

The chain has TRBV12-3 or TRBV12-4 and TRBJ1-3; D not resolved. The CDR3 extends over 15 amino acids. The V and J ends lost 6 bases and 0 bases respectively, with 12 bases between them. The CDR3: CASSPGSLSGNTIYF. The DNA for the CDR3 is TGTGCCAGCAGCCCCGGGAGCCTCTCTGGAAACACCATATATTTT.

The table lists this clonotype with many counts. The CDR3 sequence is CASSTGQGYGYTF. The CDR3 DNA reads as TGTGCCAGCAGCACGGGACAGGGCTATGGCTACACCTTC. The rearrangement uses TRBV28 and TRBJ1-2; TRBD1 agrees at 9 bases. Looked up from germline, CDR1 is MDHEN and CDR2 is SYDVKM. The CDR3 totals 13 residues. V was clipped by 6 bases and J by 4 bases; unmatched bases: 3.

V gene TRBV19 combines with J gene TRBJ1-1; 8 nucleotides line up with TRBD1. Germline lookup yields CDR1 LNHDA and CDR2 SQIVND (reference sequence). The CDR3 length is 14 residues. J gave up 4 bases and V 7 bases, and 8 bases lay outside the gene matches. The DNA of the CDR3 is TGTGCCAGTACCAAACAGGGGGGAGTCACTGAAGCTTTCTTT. Amino acid sequence: CASTKQGGVTEAFF.

This chain connects TRBV19 to TRBJ2-7, with 7 nucleotides matching TRBD2. Germline CDR1 LNHDA, CDR2 SQIVND (reference sequence). V dropped 11 bases and J dropped 7; count of bases not matched to a gene: 8. The CDR3 spans 11 residues. The CDR3: CAAGVLREQYF. The CDR3 DNA reads TGTGCCGCGGGGGTCCTTCGGGAGCAGTACTTC.

This clonotype showed up just a few times. The rearrangement uses TRBV30 and TRBJ1-2; 7 bases align to TRBD1. This CDR3 contains 15 residues. The junction had 13 bases not matched to a gene; V was cut back by 7 bases and J by 2 bases. Germline V gene data show CDR1 as GTSNPN and CDR2 as SVGIG (reference sequence). The CDR3 DNA reads as TGTGCCTCACTTCGGACAGGCTGGGCCAACTATGGCTACACCTTC. Its protein is CASLRTGWANYGYTF. The variable domain in full, completed from reference TRBV30 and TRBJ1-2, reads SQTIHQWPATLVQPVGSPLSLECTVEGTSNPNLYWYRQAAGRGLQLLFYSVGIGQISSEVPQNLSASRPQDRQFILSSKKLLLSDSGFYLCASLRTGWANYGYTFGSGTRLTVV.

The J gene is TRBJ1-3, the V gene TRBV3-1; the D is unclear. Germline V gives CDR1 LGHDT, CDR2 YNNKEL (reference sequence). V lost 2 bases to trimming and J lost 2 bases, with 4 bases between them. There are 13 residues in the CDR3. DNA of the CDR3: TGTGCCAGCAGCCAATTTGCTGGAAACACCATATATTTT. Protein product: CASSQFAGNTIYF. Together with reference TRBV3-1 and TRBJ1-3, the CDR3 gives the full variable domain: DTAVSQTPKYLVTQMGNDKSIKCEQNLGHDTMYWYKQDSKKFLKIMFSYNNKELIINETVPNRFSPKSPDKAHLNLHINSLELGDSAVYFCASSQFAGNTIYFGEGSWLTVV.

This clonotype was counted only a few times. CDR3 nucleotide sequence: TGTGCCAGCAGGGCCGGGACTAGCGGCCCCTACGAGCAGTACTTC. Translated: CASRAGTSGPYEQYF. The chain combines TRBV6-1 with TRBJ2-7; the match to TRBD2 covers 11 bases. J gave up 2 bases and V 6 bases, and 6 bases lay outside the gene matches. The CDR3 contains 15 residues. Germline assignment: CDR1 MNHNS and CDR2 SASEGT.

This chain links TRBV19 with TRBJ2-3; 7 nucleotides agree with TRBD1. Germline CDR1 is LNHDA and CDR2 is SQIVND (reference sequence). V shed 5 bases and J 0 bases; nucleotides not matched to a gene: 5. The CDR3 runs 15 residues. In DNA, the CDR3 is TGTGCCAGTAGTCCGACAGGGACGAGCACAGATACGCAGTATTTT. This codes for CASSPTGTSTDTQYF.

This clonotype was seen only a few times. The J gene is TRBJ1-5, the V gene TRBV7-2; D not resolved. Trimming left V 5 bases short and J 1 base short, with 15 bases between. From germline, CDR1 is SGHTA and CDR2 FQGNSA. The CDR3 extends over 16 amino acids. CDR3 in DNA: TGTGCCAGCAGCGCTAGCGTACGGGAAAGCAATCAGCCCCAGCATTTT. Residues: CASSASVRESNQPQHF.

This clonotype was detected many times. The CDR3 region is CASSLSPWHEQYF. The DNA for the CDR3 is TGTGCCAGCAGTTTGTCCCCCTGGCACGAGCAGTACTTC. The V and J genes are TRBV28 and TRBJ2-7; unclear D gene. Germline-derived CDR1 and CDR2 are MDHEN and SYDVKM. Trimming stripped 3 bases from V and 5 bases from J, with 11 bases between. The CDR3 covers 13 residues.

As to this clonotype: A read error may produce the germline difference seen at one junction end. J is TRBJ2-2 and V is TRBV30, with D maybe TRBD2 (6 bases). Per germline, CDR1 GTSNPN and CDR2 SVGIG (reference sequence). The CDR3 loop spans 16 amino acids. In nucleotides, the CDR3 is TGTGCCTGGAGTGTACCCCGGACGGGGAACACCGGGGGGCTGTTTTTT. Translating gives CAWSVPRTGNTGGLFF.

The chain joins TRBV7-9 to TRBJ2-5; the match to TRBD1 covers 11 bases. Germline V gives CDR1 SEHNR, CDR2 FQNEAQ (reference sequence). J gave up 0 bases and V 3 bases, and 9 bases lay outside the gene matches. This CDR3 spans 18 amino acids. The CDR3 DNA reads as TGTGCCAGCAGCTTTACCGGGACAGGGGGATTGAACCAAGAGACCCAGTACTTC. Its protein product is CASSFTGTGGLNQETQYF.

This clonotype was observed a handful of times. This rearrangement joins TRBV7-3 to TRBJ1-2, with 7 bases lining up with TRBD1. Germline lookup yields CDR1 SGHTA and CDR2 FQGTGA. V lost 4 bases and J lost 6; bases outside the gene matches: 5. CDR3 length: 13 residues. The CDR3 coding sequence is TGTGCCAGCAGCTCGGACAGGCTGGATGGCTACACCTTC. Its translation: CASSSDRLDGYTF.